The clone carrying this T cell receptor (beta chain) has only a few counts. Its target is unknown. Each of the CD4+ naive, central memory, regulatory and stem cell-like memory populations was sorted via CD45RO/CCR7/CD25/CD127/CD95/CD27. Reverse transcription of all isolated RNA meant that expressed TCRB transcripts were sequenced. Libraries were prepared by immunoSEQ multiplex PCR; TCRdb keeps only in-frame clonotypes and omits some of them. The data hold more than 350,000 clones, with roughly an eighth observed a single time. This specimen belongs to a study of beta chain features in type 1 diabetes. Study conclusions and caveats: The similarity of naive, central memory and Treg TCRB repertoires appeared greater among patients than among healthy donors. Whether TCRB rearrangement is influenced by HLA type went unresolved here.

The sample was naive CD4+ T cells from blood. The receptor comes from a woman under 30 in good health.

The CDR3 bases are TGTGCCAGCAGCCAACTATTCGGCTCCTACAATGAGCAGTTCTTC. Residues: CASSQLFGSYNEQFF. The V call is TRBV7-3, the J call TRBJ2-1; the D is unclear. Looked up from germline, CDR1 is SGHTA and CDR2 is FQGTGA. The CDR3 totals 15 residues. V was trimmed by 5 bases and J by 0 bases, leaving 11 bases between them.